This T cell receptor (beta chain) was recorded in a study of CXCR3-negative and CXCR3-positive naive CD8 T cells. Worth noting for this clonotype: Antigen specificity is unknown.

Naive cells were sorted as CD45RO-, CCR7+, CD27+ and CD95-. Germline CDR1 reads SEHNR; CDR2 reads FQNEAQ (reference sequence). CDR3 length: 19 residues. The study's findings and limits: With respect to TRBV-TRBJ usage, naive CXCR3-negative and CXCR3-positive cells were similar; memory differed. When CXCR3-positive naive cells were set against CXCR3-negative naive cells, the former had more hydrophobic TRB CDR3s. Similarly elevated diversity marked both naive subsets, with memory CD8+ cells showing far lower diversity.

The libraries of TRB cDNA were prepared using 5' RACE with UMI labels. Reanalyzing the 5' RACE reads, TCRdb keeps one entry per CDR3 protein, without DNA. Across 130,000 to 150,000 distinct CDR3 sequences, the top ten clones capture around 0.28% of the sample. The source is a human donor in good health. Some clones in this sample may be carry-over from other donors' samples. The chain has TRBV7-9 and TRBJ1-3; TCRdb's D gene call, TRBD1, goes unchecked for lack of DNA. The sequencing input was naive CXCR3+ CD8+ T cells from blood. The subset denotes: CD45RO-CCR7+CD27+CD95- naive CD8+ T cells expressing CXCR3 (TNR3+). This CDR3 reads CASSSATTGQKTSGNTIYF.